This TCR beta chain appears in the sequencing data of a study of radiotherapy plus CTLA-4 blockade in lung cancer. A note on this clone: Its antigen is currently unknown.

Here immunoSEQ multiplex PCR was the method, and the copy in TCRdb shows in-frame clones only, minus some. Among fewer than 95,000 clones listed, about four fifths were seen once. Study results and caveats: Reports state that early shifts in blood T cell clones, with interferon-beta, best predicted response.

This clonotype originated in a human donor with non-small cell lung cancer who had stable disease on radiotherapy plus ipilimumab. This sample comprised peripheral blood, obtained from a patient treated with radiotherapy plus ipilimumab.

The CDR3 nucleotides read TGTGCCAGCTCCCCGACAGGGGGTCATAACAATGAGCAGTTCTTC. Translated: CASSPTGGHNNEQFF. The rearrangement joins TRBV18 to TRBJ2-1; 9 positions agree with TRBD1. The CDR3 length is 15 residues. Trimming at V came to 6 bases and at J to 5 bases, leaving 8 bases not matched to a gene. From germline, CDR1 is KGHSH and CDR2 LQKENI.